This T cell receptor (beta chain) was obtained from a study of cytomegalovirus exposure and HLA in healthy donors. The wider study: Caucasian-associated ancestry cluster membership applied to 75% to 85% of a few hundred genotyped donors. Overall study findings and caveats: Rare TCR sequences dominated, though some public TCRs recurred in many donors. Later analysis showed most CMV-associated TCR beta chains appearing HLA-restricted.

Vbeta (60) and Jbeta (13) primers were used in the PCR. Only in-frame clones appear in the TCRdb table, and some are missing; sequencing was by immunoSEQ multiplex PCR. The table shows some 190,000 clones, with 85% occurring only once. There are 13 residues in the CDR3. CDR1 and CDR2 (germline): MNHNY, SVGAGI (reference sequence). V shed 5 bases and J 6 bases; nucleotides not matched to a gene: 6. Note on this clone: Its target is unknown.

The J gene is TRBJ1-1, the V gene TRBV6-6; 7 bases are shared with TRBD1. This TCR was sampled from a boy younger than 10 in good health and CMV-seronegative. The sequencing input was PBMCs. Here the CDR3 DNA reads TGTGCCAGCAGTCAGCTTGACAGGGCTGAAGCTTTCTTT. Translation: CASSQLDRAEAFF.